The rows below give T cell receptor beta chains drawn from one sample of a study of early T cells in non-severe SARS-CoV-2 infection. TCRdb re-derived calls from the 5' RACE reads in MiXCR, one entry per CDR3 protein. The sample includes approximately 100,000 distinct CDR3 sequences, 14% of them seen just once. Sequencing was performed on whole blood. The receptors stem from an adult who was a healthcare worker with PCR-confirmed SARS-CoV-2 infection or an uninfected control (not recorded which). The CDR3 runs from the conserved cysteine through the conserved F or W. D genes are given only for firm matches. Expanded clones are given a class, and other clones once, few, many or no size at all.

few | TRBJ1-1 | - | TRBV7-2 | CASSLEWGRGTEAFF | TGTGCCAGCAGCTTAGAATGGGGGAGAGGGACTGAAGCTTTCTTT
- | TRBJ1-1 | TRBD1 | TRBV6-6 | CASSYKRDRNTEAFF | TGTGCCAGCAGTTACAAGAGGGACAGGAACACTGAAGCTTTCTTT
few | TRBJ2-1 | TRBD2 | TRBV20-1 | CSARGGGLVNEQFF | TGCAGTGCTAGAGGAGGGGGACTAGTCAATGAGCAGTTCTTC
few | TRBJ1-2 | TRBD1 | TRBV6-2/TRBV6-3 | CASSSGTGSSGYTF | TGTGCCAGCAGTTCCGGGACAGGGAGTAGTGGCTACACCTTC
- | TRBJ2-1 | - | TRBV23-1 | CASSQSRPKLYNEQFF | TGCGCCAGCAGTCAATCTCGACCGAAACTATACAATGAGCAGTTCTTC
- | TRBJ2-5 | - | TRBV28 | CASSSNLRAQYF | TGTGCCAGCAGTTCCAATCTCCGGGCCCAGTACTTC
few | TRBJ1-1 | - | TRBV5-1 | CASSPEGGPATEAFF | TGCGCCAGCAGCCCGGAGGGGGGACCGGCCACTGAAGCTTTCTTT
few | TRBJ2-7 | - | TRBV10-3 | CAISGAGLSSYEQYF | TGTGCCATCAGTGGGGCAGGCCTGAGCTCCTACGAGCAGTACTTC
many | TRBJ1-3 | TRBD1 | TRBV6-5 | CASSYSLGQSSGNTIYF | TGTGCCAGCAGTTACTCTCTGGGACAGTCCTCTGGAAACACCATATATTTT
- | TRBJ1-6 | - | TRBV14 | CASSLSTLPLHF | TGTGCCAGCAGCCTCAGCACGTTACCCCTCCACTTT
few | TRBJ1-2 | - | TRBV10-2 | CASSEAREGDYGYTF | TGCGCCAGCAGTGAGGCCAGGGAAGGGGACTATGGCTACACCTTC
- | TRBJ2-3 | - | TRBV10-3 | CAMRTRLGTDTQYF | TGTGCCATGCGAACTAGATTGGGCACAGATACGCAGTATTTT
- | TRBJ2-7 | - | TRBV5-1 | CASSASYEQYF | TGCGCCAGCAGCGCCTCCTACGAGCAGTACTTC
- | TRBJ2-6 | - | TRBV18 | CASSPPPNSGANVLTF | TGTGCCAGCTCACCACCCCCAAACTCTGGGGCCAACGTCCTGACTTTC
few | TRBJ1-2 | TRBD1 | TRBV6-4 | CASRGQGSHGYTF | TGTGCCAGCAGGGGACAGGGATCTCATGGCTACACCTTC
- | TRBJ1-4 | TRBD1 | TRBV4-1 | CASSPEQGILNEKLFF | TGCGCCAGCAGCCCCGAACAGGGGATTTTGAATGAAAAACTGTTTTTT
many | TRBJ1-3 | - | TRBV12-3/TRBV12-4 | CASSFSGATTIYF | TGTGCCAGCAGTTTCAGCGGGGCGACCACCATATATTTT
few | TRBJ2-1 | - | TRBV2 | CASGGPGSSEQFF | TGTGCCAGTGGGGGGCCTGGTAGCAGTGAGCAGTTCTTC
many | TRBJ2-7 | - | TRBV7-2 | CASSLARTEQYF | TGTGCCAGCAGCTTAGCCCGAACCGAGCAGTACTTC
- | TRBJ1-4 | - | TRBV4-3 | CASSQEAQGVSGEKLFF | TGCGCCAGCAGCCAAGAAGCACAGGGAGTGAGTGGGGAAAAACTGTTTTTT
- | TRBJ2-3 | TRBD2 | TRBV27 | CASIPTGTSGPRSTQYF | TGTGCCAGCATCCCCACCGGGACTAGCGGGCCTAGGAGCACGCAGTATTTT
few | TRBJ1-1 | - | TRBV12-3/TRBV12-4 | CASRHNRVPEAFF | TGTGCCAGCAGACACAATAGGGTGCCTGAAGCTTTCTTT
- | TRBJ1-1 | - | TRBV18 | CASSPGGQNTEAFF | TGTGCCAGCTCACCGGGGGGGCAGAACACTGAAGCTTTCTTT
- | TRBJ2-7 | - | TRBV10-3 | CAIRRDKVGEQYF | TGTGCCATCAGACGGGACAAAGTTGGCGAGCAGTACTTC
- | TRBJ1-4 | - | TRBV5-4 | CASSFSDEKLFF | TGTGCCAGCAGCTTTTCAGATGAAAAACTGTTTTTT